The 16 T cell receptor beta chains reported below all come from one sample, sequenced in a study of cytomegalovirus exposure and HLA in healthy donors. Use of 60 Vbeta and 13 Jbeta primers characterized the PCR. Sequenced by immunoSEQ multiplex PCR; TCRdb stores in-frame clones only, minus some. The sample yields about 120,000 clones, about 59% seen once. Sequenced: PBMCs. These receptors all come from a woman aged 35 to 49 in good health and CMV-seropositive.

The chain recombines TRBV5-1 with TRBJ1-1, with 7 bases identical to TRBD1. The ends lost 4 bases at V and 8 bases at J; junction bases unmatched: 14. The germline CDR1 and CDR2 sequences are SGHRS and YFSETQ. The CDR3 is 15 residues long. The CDR3 here is CASSPLVGEQGEAFF. The CDR3 nucleotides are TGCGCCAGCAGCCCGTTGGTGGGTGAACAGGGGGAAGCTTTCTTT.

The chain has TRBV11-3 and TRBJ2-1; 8 bases are a match to TRBD2. The CDR3 extends over 16 amino acids. The V and J ends lost 6 bases and 5 bases, in that order; junction bases with no gene match: 12. The germline CDR1 and CDR2 sequences are SGHNT and YENEEA. Written as DNA, the CDR3 is TGTGCCAGCAGTCCTACAGCGGGAGATATCAACAATGAGCAGTTCTTC. The encoded protein is CASSPTAGDINNEQFF.

This clone was found a few times. The J gene is TRBJ1-1, the V gene TRBV29-1; no clear D gene. The V gene's germline CDR1 is SQVTM and CDR2 ANQGSEA. This CDR3 comprises 13 residues. V was pared by 0 bases and J by 6 bases, with 11 bases between. The CDR3, as DNA: TGCAGCGTTGAAGAACGCCAGTACGCTGAAGCTTTCTTT. Protein product: CSVEERQYAEAFF.

The CDR3 protein is CASDGTGDWLGSGANVLTF. CDR3 sequence (DNA): TGTGCCAGCGACGGGACAGGGGATTGGCTTGGGTCTGGGGCCAACGTCCTGACTTTC. V usage is TRBV19 and J usage is TRBJ2-6; 10 nucleotides align to TRBD1. V shed 9 bases, J shed 1 base, and the junction held 15 bases outside the gene matches. Germline CDR1 and CDR2: LNHDA and SQIVND (reference sequence). The CDR3 covers 19 residues.

This clone was seen only a few times. This chain links TRBV25-1 with TRBJ1-1; weak D call: TRBD1 (5 bases). CDR3 length: 11 residues. V was clipped by 6 bases and J by 3 bases, with 5 bases between them. CDR1 and CDR2 from the germline V gene are MGHDK and SYGVNS. CDR3 DNA: TGTGCCAGCAGACAGGACACTGAAGCTTTCTTT. This codes for CASRQDTEAFF.

The DNA for the CDR3 is TGTGCCAGCAGCTTAGTTGTGGGAGGAAGCTCCTACGAGCAGTACTTC. It encodes CASSLVVGGSSYEQYF. The rearrangement uses TRBV7-6 and TRBJ2-7; TRBD2 is a possible D gene (6 bases). Trimming shortened V by 1 base and J by 0 bases, and 13 bases separated the two germline ends. Per the germline V gene, CDR1 is SGHVS and CDR2 is FNYEAQ. This CDR3 contains 16 residues.

This chain links TRBV18 with TRBJ1-4; D is ambiguous. Trimming pared 4 bases from V and 4 bases from J, leaving 16 bases between. From germline, CDR1 is KGHSH and CDR2 LQKENI. The CDR3 length is 16 residues. CDR3 DNA: TGTGCCAGCTCACAACGGGGATCCCCTCTTAATGAAAAACTGTTTTTT. Its translation: CASSQRGSPLNEKLFF.

This clone was recorded only once. V gene TRBV7-2 combines with J gene TRBJ2-3, with TRBD1 matching over 9 bases. Germline V gives CDR1 SGHTA, CDR2 FQGNSA. V lost 5 bases, J lost 2 bases, and 8 bases stayed unmatched. The CDR3 totals 16 residues. The CDR3 DNA is TGTGCCAGCAGCCTAGGACAGGGGACCTTCACAGATACGCAGTATTTT. Translation gives CASSLGQGTFTDTQYF.

The J gene is TRBJ2-7, the V gene TRBV4-1; TRBD1 matches at 7 bases. The CDR3 loop spans 15 amino acids. In germline, CDR1 is MGHRA, CDR2 YSYEKL. V was pared by 4 bases and J by 4 bases, with 10 bases of the junction left unmatched. The CDR3 here is CASSPGPGGDYEQYF. Here the CDR3 DNA reads TGCGCCAGCAGCCCGGGCCCAGGGGGAGATTACGAGCAGTACTTC.

This clone showed up just a few times. The chain has TRBV7-6 and TRBJ1-1, with D possibly TRBD1 on 5 matching bases. Deletions cut 0 bases from V and 4 bases from J, with 12 bases between. The germline CDR1 and CDR2 sequences are SGHVS and FNYEAQ. CDR3 length equals 15 residues. The CDR3 DNA follows: TGTGCCAGCAGCTTAGCCCCAGGGTGGGGCACTGAAGCTTTCTTT. Amino acid sequence: CASSLAPGWGTEAFF.

The CDR3 sequence: CASSVGLAGLAGDTQYF. CDR3 nucleotides: TGTGCCAGCAGCGTAGGTCTCGCGGGACTAGCGGGAGATACGCAGTATTTT. The J gene is TRBJ2-3, the V gene TRBV9, with 12 positions matching TRBD2. Per germline, CDR1 SGDLS and CDR2 YYNGEE. Trimming removed 0 bases from V and 5 bases from J; junction bases left unmatched: 7. The CDR3 contains 17 residues.

The table lists this clone with a count of one. V and J are TRBV6-6 and TRBJ1-2; D is unclear. The CDR3 spans 14 residues. Trimming removed 2 bases from V and 4 bases from J, with 11 bases in between. Germline CDR1 reads MNHNY; CDR2 reads SVGAGI (reference sequence). The CDR3 loop reads CASSYSQFFYGYTF. The CDR3 DNA sequence: TGTGCCAGCAGTTACAGTCAGTTCTTCTATGGCTACACCTTC.

The chain couples TRBV30 to TRBJ2-7; the match to TRBD1 covers 10 bases. Germline V gene sequence: CDR1 GTSNPN, CDR2 SVGIG (reference sequence). V shed 2 bases, J shed 3 bases, and the junction held 7 bases outside the gene matches. This CDR3 comprises 15 residues. The CDR3 nucleotides read TGTGCCTGGAGTCCAACGGACAGGGGGGACTACGAGCAGTACTTC. Protein product: CAWSPTDRGDYEQYF.

This chain joins TRBV4-3 and TRBJ2-2, with TRBD2 identical over 7 bases. From germline, CDR1 is LGHNA and CDR2 YSLEER. The CDR3 spans 17 residues. Germline trimming cut 1 base from V and 3 bases from J; bases unmatched to any gene: 8. The CDR3: CASSQVTGAGDTGELFF. Written as DNA, the CDR3 is TGCGCCAGCAGCCAAGTGACTGGGGCGGGAGACACCGGGGAGCTGTTTTTT.

V is TRBV4-1 and J is TRBJ2-7, with a possible D match to TRBD2 (5 bases). This CDR3 has 14 amino acids. The V end was cut by 4 bases, the J end by 1 base, with 11 bases between. The germline gives CDR1 MGHRA, CDR2 YSYEKL. The CDR3 bases are TGCGCCAGCAGCCCCGTGGGCGGGTCCTACGAGCAGTACTTC. Protein: CASSPVGGSYEQYF.

This clone was picked up one time. The rearrangement uses TRBV4-3 and TRBJ2-1, with D possibly being TRBD2 (5 bases). Germline-derived CDR1 and CDR2 are LGHNA and YSLEER. The V gene lost 4 bases and the J gene lost 6 bases, with 19 bases spanning the gap. The CDR3 runs to 16 residues. This CDR3 reads CASSRIDYTPTNEQFF. In DNA form, the CDR3 reads TGCGCCAGCAGCCGAATTGACTACACTCCTACCAATGAGCAGTTCTTC.